The sequence of this T cell receptor beta chain was determined in a study of T cells in Graves' hyperthyroidism and ophthalmopathy. Findings and limits, study-wide: Ophthalmopathy was separated from stable hyperthyroidism by a 13 V-J model.

Per germline, CDR1 SNHLY and CDR2 FYNNEI. The V end was cut by 2 bases, the J end by 3 bases, with 14 bases between. The CDR3 length is 15 residues. TCR beta CDR3 region amplification was performed from RNA transcripts. The primer set for the first-round RT-PCR of the TCR CDR3 was HTBI. Each CDR3 protein gets one entry after TCRdb re-called the multiplex PCR reads with MiXCR. The sample holds 500,000 to 650,000 distinct CDR3 sequences; roughly 45% are singletons and the top ten take about 43%. Not enrolled were patients with uncontrolled infection, other autoimmune disease, pregnancy or lactation. Of note for this clonotype: The antigen is undetermined.

This chain connects TRBV2 to TRBJ2-7, with D perhaps matching TRBD1 (5 bases). The clonotype was recovered from an adult woman with Graves' disease, either hyperthyroidism or ophthalmopathy (not recorded which). The sample was peripheral blood or thyroid tissue (not recorded which). DNA of the CDR3: TGTGCCAGCAGTGAATCCGCGAAGGGGATCTACGAGCAGTACTTC. This sequence encodes CASSESAKGIYEQYF.